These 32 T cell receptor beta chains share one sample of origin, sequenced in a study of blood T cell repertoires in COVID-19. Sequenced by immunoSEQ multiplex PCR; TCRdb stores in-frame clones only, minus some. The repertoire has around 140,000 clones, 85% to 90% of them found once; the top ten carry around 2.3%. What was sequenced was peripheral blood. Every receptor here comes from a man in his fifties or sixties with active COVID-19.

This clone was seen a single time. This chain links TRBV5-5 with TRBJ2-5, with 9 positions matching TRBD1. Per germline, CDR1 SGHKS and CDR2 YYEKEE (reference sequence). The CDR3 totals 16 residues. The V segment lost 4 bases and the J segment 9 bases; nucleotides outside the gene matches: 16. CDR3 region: CASSLSVPGQGSPQYF. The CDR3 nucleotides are TGTGCCAGCAGCCTATCAGTCCCGGGACAGGGTTCGCCCCAGTACTTC.

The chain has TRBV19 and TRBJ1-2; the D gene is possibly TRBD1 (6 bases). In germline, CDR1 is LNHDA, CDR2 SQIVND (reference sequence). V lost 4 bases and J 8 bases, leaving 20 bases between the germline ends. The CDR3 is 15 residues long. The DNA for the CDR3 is TGTGCCAGTAGTACACAGGGAAGGGCCGCATCGGGCTACACCTTC. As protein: CASSTQGRAASGYTF. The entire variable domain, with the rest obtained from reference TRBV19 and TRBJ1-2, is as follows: DGGITQSPKYLFRKEGQNVTLSCEQNLNHDAMYWYRQDPGQGLRLIYYSQIVNDFQKGDIAEGYSVSREKKESFPLTVTSAQKNPTAFYLCASSTQGRAASGYTFGSGTRLTVV.

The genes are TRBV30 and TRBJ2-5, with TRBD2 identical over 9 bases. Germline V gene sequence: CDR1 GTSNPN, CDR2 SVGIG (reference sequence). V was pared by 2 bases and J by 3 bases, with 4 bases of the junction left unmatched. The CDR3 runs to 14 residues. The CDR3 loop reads CAWSRSSGEETQYF. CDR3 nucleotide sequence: TGTGCCTGGAGTAGGTCTAGCGGGGAAGAGACCCAGTACTTC.

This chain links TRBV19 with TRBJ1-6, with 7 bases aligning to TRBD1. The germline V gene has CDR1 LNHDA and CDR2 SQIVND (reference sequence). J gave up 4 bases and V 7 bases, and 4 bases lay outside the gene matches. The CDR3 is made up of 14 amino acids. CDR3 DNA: TGTGCCAGTACCCCGGGACAGTATAATTCACCCCTCCACTTT. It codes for CASTPGQYNSPLHF.

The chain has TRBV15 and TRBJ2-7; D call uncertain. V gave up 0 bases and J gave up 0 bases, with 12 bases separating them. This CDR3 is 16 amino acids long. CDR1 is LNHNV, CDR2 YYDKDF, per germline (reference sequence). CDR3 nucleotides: TGTGCCACCAGCAGAGAATTAGTTAGCAGCTCCTACGAGCAGTACTTC. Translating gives CATSRELVSSSYEQYF.

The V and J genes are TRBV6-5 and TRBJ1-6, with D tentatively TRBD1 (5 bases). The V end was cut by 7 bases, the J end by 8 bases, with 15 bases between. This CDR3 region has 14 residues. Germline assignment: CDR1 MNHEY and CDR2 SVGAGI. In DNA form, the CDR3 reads TGTGCCAGCAACTGGGGCCAGGTTGATTCACCCCTCCACTTT. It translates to CASNWGQVDSPLHF.

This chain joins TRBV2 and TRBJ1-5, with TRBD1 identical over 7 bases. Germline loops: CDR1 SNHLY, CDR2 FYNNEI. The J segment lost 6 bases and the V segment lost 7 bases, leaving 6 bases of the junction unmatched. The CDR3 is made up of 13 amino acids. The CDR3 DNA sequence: TGTGCCAGCACGACAGGGCGGGGTCAGCCCCAGCATTTT. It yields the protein CASTTGRGQPQHF.

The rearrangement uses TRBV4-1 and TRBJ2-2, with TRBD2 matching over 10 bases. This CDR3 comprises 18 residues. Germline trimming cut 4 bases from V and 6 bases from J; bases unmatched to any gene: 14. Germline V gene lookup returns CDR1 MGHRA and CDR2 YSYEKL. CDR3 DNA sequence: TGCGCCAGCAGCCTTCGAGATACTAGCGGGGATGCGGCCGGGGAGCTGTTTTTT. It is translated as CASSLRDTSGDAAGELFF.

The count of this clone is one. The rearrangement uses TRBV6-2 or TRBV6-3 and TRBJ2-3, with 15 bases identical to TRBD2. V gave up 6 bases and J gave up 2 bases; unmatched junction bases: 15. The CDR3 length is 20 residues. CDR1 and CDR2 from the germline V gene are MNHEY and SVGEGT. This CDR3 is CASSWGRTSGGAHNTDTQYF. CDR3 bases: TGTGCCAGCAGCTGGGGCAGGACTAGCGGGGGGGCCCATAACACAGATACGCAGTATTTT.

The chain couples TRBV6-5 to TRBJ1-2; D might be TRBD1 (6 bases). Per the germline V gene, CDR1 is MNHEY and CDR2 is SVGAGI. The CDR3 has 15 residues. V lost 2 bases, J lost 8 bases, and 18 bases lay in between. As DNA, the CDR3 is TGTGCCAGCAGTTACCTCGCCGGGACAAGGGAAGGCTACACCTTC. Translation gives CASSYLAGTREGYTF.

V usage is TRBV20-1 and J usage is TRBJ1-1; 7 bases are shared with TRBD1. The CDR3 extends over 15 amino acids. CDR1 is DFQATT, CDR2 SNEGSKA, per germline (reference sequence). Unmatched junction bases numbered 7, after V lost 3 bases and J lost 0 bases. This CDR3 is CSASTPTGMNTEAFF. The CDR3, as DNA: TGCAGTGCTAGTACGCCGACAGGGATGAACACTGAAGCTTTCTTT.

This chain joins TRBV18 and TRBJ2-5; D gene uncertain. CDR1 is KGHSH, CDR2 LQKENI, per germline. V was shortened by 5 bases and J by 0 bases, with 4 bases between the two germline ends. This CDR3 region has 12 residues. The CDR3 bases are TGTGCCAGCTCAACAGACCAAGAGACCCAGTACTTC. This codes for CASSTDQETQYF.

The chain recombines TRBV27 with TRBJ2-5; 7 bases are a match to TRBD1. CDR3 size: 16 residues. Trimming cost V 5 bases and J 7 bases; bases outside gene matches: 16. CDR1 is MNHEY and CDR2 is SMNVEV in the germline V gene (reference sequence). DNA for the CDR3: TGTGCCAGCAGTCGGCGGGCAGGGGGAGCCGTTTGGACCCAGTACTTC. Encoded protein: CASSRRAGGAVWTQYF.

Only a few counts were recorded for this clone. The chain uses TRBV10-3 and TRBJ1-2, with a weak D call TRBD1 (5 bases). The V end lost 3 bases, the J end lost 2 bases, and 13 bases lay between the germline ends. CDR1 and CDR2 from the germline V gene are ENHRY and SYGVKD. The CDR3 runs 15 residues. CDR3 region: CAISDWTFSNYGYTF. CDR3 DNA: TGTGCCATCAGTGACTGGACATTTTCCAACTATGGCTACACCTTC.

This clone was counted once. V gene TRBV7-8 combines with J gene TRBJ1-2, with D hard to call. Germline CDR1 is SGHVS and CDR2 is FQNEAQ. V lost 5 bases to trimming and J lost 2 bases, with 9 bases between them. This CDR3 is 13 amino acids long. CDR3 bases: TGTGCCAGCAGCGCCACAGTGAACTATGGCTACACCTTC. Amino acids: CASSATVNYGYTF.

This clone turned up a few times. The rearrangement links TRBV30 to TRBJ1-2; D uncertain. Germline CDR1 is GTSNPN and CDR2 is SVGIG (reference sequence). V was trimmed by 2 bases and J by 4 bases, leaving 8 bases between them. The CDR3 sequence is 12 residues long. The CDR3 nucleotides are TGTGCCTGGAGTTCGAGCCTCTATGGCTACACCTTC. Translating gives CAWSSSLYGYTF.

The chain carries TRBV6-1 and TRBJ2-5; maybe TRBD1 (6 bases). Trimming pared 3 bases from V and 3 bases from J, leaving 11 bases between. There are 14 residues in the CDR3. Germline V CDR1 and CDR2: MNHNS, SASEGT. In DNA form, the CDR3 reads TGTGCCAGCAGTGATCAGGGGCTGAAAGAGACCCAGTACTTC. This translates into CASSDQGLKETQYF.

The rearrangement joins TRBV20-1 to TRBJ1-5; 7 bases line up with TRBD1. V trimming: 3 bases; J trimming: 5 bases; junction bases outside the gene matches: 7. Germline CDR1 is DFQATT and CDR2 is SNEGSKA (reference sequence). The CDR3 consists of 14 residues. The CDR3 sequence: CSASPPGGYQPQHF. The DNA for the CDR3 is TGCAGTGCTAGTCCCCCAGGGGGTTATCAGCCCCAGCATTTT.

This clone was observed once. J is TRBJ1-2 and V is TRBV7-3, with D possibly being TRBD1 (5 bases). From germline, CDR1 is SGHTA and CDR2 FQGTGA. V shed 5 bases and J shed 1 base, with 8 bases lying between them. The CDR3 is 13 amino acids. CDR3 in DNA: TGTGCCAGCAGCCCCGACAGTAACTATGGCTACACCTTC. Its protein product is CASSPDSNYGYTF.

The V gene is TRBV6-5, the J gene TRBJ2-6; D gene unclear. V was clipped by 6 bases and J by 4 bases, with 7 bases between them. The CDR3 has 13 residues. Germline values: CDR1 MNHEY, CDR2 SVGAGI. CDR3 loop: CASSITGANVLTF. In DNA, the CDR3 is TGTGCCAGCAGCATCACAGGGGCCAACGTCCTGACTTTC.

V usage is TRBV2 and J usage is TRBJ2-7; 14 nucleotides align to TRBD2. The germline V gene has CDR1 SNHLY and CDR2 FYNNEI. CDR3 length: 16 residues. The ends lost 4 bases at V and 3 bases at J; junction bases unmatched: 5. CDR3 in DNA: TGTGCCAGCAGTGCCCCAGGACTAGCGGGGGGCTACGAGCAGTACTTC. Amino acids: CASSAPGLAGGYEQYF.

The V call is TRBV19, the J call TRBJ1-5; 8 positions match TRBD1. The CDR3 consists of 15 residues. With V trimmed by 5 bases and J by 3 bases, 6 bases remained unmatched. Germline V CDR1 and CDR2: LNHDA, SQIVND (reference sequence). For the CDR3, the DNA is TGTGCCAGTAGTCCCACGGACAGGGACAATCAGCCCCAGCATTTT. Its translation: CASSPTDRDNQPQHF.

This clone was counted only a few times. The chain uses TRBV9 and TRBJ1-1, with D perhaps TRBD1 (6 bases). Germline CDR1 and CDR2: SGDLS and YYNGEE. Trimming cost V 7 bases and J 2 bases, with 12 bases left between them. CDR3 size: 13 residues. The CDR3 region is CASGQTTNTEAFF. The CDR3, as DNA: TGTGCCAGCGGACAGACCACCAACACTGAAGCTTTCTTT.

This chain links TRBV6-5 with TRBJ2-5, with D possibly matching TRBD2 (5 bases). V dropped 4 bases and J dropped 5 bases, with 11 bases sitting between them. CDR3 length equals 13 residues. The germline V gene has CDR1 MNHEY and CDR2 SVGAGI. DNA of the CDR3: TGTGCCAGCAGTTCAGCGGTAGAGGAGACCCAGTACTTC. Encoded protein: CASSSAVEETQYF.

CDR3 protein: CASSFRLAGTGELFF. The CDR3 nucleotides read TGTGCCAGCAGCTTTAGACTAGCGGGCACCGGGGAGCTGTTTTTT. The chain carries TRBV7-2 and TRBJ2-2; 10 nucleotides match TRBD2. CDR1 SGHTA and CDR2 FQGNSA come from the germline V gene. This CDR3 is built from 15 residues. J gave up 4 bases and V 3 bases, and 2 bases lay outside the gene matches.

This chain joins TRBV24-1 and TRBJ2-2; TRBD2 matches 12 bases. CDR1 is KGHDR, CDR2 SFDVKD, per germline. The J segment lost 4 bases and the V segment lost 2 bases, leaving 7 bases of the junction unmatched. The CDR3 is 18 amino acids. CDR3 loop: CATSDSSGGAPSTGELFF. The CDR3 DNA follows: TGTGCCACCAGTGATTCTAGCGGGGGGGCCCCTAGCACCGGGGAGCTGTTTTTT.

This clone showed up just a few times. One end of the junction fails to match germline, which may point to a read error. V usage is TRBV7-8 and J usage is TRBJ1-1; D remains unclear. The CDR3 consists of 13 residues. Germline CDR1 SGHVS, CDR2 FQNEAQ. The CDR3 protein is CASSLRQALPPRF. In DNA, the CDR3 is TGTGCCAGCAGCTTAAGGCAGGCCTTGCCCCCTCGTTTT.

The CDR3 DNA is TGTGCCAGCCGAGGGGGCTTCACCGGGGAGCTGTTTTTT. Residues: CASRGGFTGELFF. This chain joins TRBV27 and TRBJ2-2, with 7 bases that match TRBD1. Germline V gene data show CDR1 as MNHEY and CDR2 as SMNVEV (reference sequence). J gave up 4 bases and V 8 bases, and 4 bases lay outside the gene matches. The CDR3 covers 13 residues.

This chain's CDR3 is CASSFLPGEKGYGYTF. The CDR3 coding sequence is TGTGCCAGCAGCTTCTTGCCCGGGGAGAAAGGCTATGGCTACACCTTC. The V call is TRBV7-9, the J call TRBJ1-2; D is unclear. The CDR3 sequence is 16 residues long. Per the germline V gene, CDR1 is SEHNR and CDR2 is FQNEAQ (reference sequence). The V gene lost 3 bases and the J gene lost 4 bases, with 18 bases spanning the gap.

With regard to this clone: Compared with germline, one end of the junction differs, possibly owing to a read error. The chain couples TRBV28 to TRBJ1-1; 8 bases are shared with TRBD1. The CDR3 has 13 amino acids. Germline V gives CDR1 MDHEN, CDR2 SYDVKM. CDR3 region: CALRVSQGQGNPF. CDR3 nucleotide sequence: TGTGCCCTCCGCGTCTCCCAAGGACAGGGCAATCCATTT.

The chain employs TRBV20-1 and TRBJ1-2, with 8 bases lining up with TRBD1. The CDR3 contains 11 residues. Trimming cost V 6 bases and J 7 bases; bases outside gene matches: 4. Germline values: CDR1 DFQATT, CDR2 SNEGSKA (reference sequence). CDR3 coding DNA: TGCAGTGCCGGACAGGGAATTGGCTACACCTTC. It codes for CSAGQGIGYTF.

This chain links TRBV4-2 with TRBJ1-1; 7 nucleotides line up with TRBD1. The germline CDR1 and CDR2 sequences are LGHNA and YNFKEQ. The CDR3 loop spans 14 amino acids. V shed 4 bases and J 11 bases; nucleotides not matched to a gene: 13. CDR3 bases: TGTGCCAGCAGCCCTACTGGACAGGCCCGGGAGGCTTTCTTT. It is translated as CASSPTGQAREAFF.